Each of the 2 T cell receptor beta chains below was sequenced from the same sample in a study of T-cell reconstitution after alpha-beta-depleted transplantation in children. This sample's TCRbeta library carried unique molecular identifier barcodes. TCRdb recomputed calls from the PCR reads with MiXCR, one row per CDR3 protein. The data show roughly 500,000 distinct CDR3 sequences, roughly 33% seen once. This specimen was PBMCs from the stem cell graft donor, taken from the stem cell graft. The receptors were sampled from a human donor who donated a stem cell graft to a child with aplastic anemia.

The chain couples TRBV24-1 to TRBJ1-2; a weak D match, TRBD1 (5 bases). This CDR3 spans 17 amino acids. Deletions cut 3 bases from V and 4 bases from J, with 20 bases between. CDR1 is KGHDR, CDR2 SFDVKD, per germline. DNA for the CDR3: TGTGCCACCAGTGATGGGACGGGTCTAAGTCTCAGCTATGGCTACACCTTC. As protein: CATSDGTGLSLSYGYTF.

The rearrangement joins TRBV6-2 or TRBV6-3 to TRBJ1-3; tentative D call: TRBD1 (5 bases). CDR3 length equals 21 residues. Trimming removed 7 bases from V and 0 bases from J, with 31 bases in between. CDR1 is MNHEY, CDR2 SVGEGT, per germline. CDR3 DNA: TGTGCCAGCACCCCCATCGCCGGGACTCCAGACCCCTCAAACTCTGGAAACACCATATATTTT. Its protein product is CASTPIAGTPDPSNSGNTIYF.